The next 11 T cell receptor beta chains were all read from a single sample in a study of human CD4 T cells and Enterobacteriaceae (dated by TCRdb to 2018 to 2020). Libraries were constructed by the immunoSEQ multiplex PCR assay. Held by TCRdb, this immuneACCESS table contains in-frame sequences only and omits some clones. Under half of the omission traces to an unresolved V gene where checked; the cause of the rest is unknown. The sample table shows 27,000 or so clones, and approximately 80% are seen once. The ten largest clones represent around 1.8% of the sample. Memory CD4+ T cells, defined as all CD4+ cells except CD45RA+CCR7+CD95- naive cells, were FACS-sorted on a FACSAria III to over 95% purity. Source material: memory CD4+ T cells from blood. The sample's cell subset or site label, in plain terms: total memory CD4 T cells sorted directly ex vivo, unstimulated. The source is a human donor in good health.

The genes are TRBV30 and TRBJ1-5; no definite D call. The germline V and J ends were trimmed by 5 bases and 0 bases, with 23 bases remaining between them. Germline loops: CDR1 GTSNPN, CDR2 SVGIG (reference sequence). The CDR3 is 18 residues long. This CDR3 is CAWSLGGETIYSNQPQHF. The DNA of the CDR3 is TGTGCCTGGTCCCTCGGTGGGGAGACAATTTATAGCAATCAGCCCCAGCATTTT.

This clone was found a few times. CDR3 DNA sequence: TGTGCCAGCAGCTCACGTCCAGGGGGCGGGGAGCTGTTTTTT. This encodes CASSSRPGGGELFF. The rearrangement joins TRBV7-6 to TRBJ2-2, with 7 bases matching TRBD1. From germline, CDR1 is SGHVS and CDR2 FNYEAQ. CDR3 length: 14 residues. V was clipped by 4 bases and J by 7 bases; unmatched bases: 6.

V and J are TRBV19 and TRBJ2-3; no clear D. The CDR3 has 15 residues. The germline V and J ends were trimmed by 3 bases and 2 bases, with 12 bases remaining between them. Per germline, CDR1 LNHDA and CDR2 SQIVND (reference sequence). The CDR3 DNA reads as TGTGCCAGTAGTATTTCTAGGACCTACACAGATACGCAGTATTTT. This encodes CASSISRTYTDTQYF.

CDR3 residues: CAWSHSAWSTDTQYF. DNA of the CDR3: TGTGCCTGGAGTCACAGCGCATGGAGCACAGATACGCAGTATTTT. The chain uses TRBV30 and TRBJ2-3, with D hard to call. This CDR3 has 15 residues. Germline CDR1 and CDR2: GTSNPN and SVGIG (reference sequence). Trimming removed 2 bases from V and 0 bases from J, with 12 bases in between.

The V and J genes are TRBV7-6 and TRBJ2-1; TRBD1 matches 10 bases. The V gene's germline CDR1 is SGHVS and CDR2 FNYEAQ. The CDR3 extends over 15 amino acids. V shed 3 bases, J shed 7 bases, and the junction held 6 bases outside the gene matches. CDR3: CASSFPGQGMNEQFF. CDR3 nucleotides: TGTGCCAGCAGCTTCCCGGGACAGGGGATGAATGAGCAGTTCTTC.

The chain carries TRBV9 and TRBJ2-5; D remains unclear. Germline CDR1 SGDLS, CDR2 YYNGEE. The CDR3 totals 15 residues. Trimming cost V 0 bases and J 5 bases, with 14 bases left between them. CDR3 coding DNA: TGTGCCAGCAGCGTAGAACAACTTTCGGAGGAGACCCAGTACTTC. Translating gives CASSVEQLSEETQYF. The full variable domain, in which reference TRBV9 and TRBJ2-5 provide the parts outside the CDR3, is DSGVTQTPKHLITATGQRVTLRCSPRSGDLSVYWYQQSLDQGLQFLIQYYNGEERAKGNILERFSAQQFPDLHSELNLSSLELGDSALYFCASSVEQLSEETQYFGPGTRLLVL.

The chain links TRBV5-1 to TRBJ1-5; D gene ambiguous. Germline loops: CDR1 SGHRS, CDR2 YFSETQ. Trimming left V 6 bases short and J 4 bases short, with 17 bases between. CDR3 length: 15 amino acids. DNA of the CDR3: TGCGCCAGCAATGGGAAGGGCCTTTTGAATCAGCCCCAGCATTTT. Amino acids: CASNGKGLLNQPQHF.

Within the sample, this clone is medium-sized (0.01 to 0.1%). The chain uses TRBV28 and TRBJ2-7; tentatively, D is TRBD2 (5 bases). Germline CDR1 is MDHEN and CDR2 is SYDVKM. The V end was cut by 6 bases, the J end by 0 bases, with 12 bases between. The CDR3 sequence is 14 residues long. Here the CDR3 reads CASSKAGASYEQYF. The CDR3 DNA reads TGTGCCAGCAGCAAGGCGGGCGCCTCCTACGAGCAGTACTTC.

The chain employs TRBV4-1 and TRBJ2-5; TRBD2 agrees at 14 bases. The CDR3 runs 18 residues. Germline values: CDR1 MGHRA, CDR2 YSYEKL. Germline trimming cut 1 base from V and 4 bases from J; bases unmatched to any gene: 8. The chain's CDR3 is CASSQAIRGLAGGETQYF. CDR3 sequence (DNA): TGCGCCAGCAGCCAAGCCATCCGTGGACTAGCGGGAGGAGAGACCCAGTACTTC.

This chain joins TRBV13 and TRBJ2-5; D gene ambiguous. This CDR3 comprises 13 residues. Trimming cost V 0 bases and J 2 bases, with 4 bases left between them. In germline, CDR1 is PRHDT, CDR2 FYEKMQ (reference sequence). CDR3 DNA sequence: TGTGCCAGCAGCTTAGGCGTACAAGAGACCCAGTACTTC. This sequence encodes CASSLGVQETQYF. The full variable domain, rest sourced from reference TRBV13 and TRBJ2-5, is AAGVIQSPRHLIKEKRETATLKCYPIPRHDTVYWYQQGPGQDPQFLISFYEKMQSDKGSIPDRFSAQQFSDYHSELNMSSLELGDSALYFCASSLGVQETQYFGPGTRLLVL.

The chain uses TRBV5-6 and TRBJ2-2; weak D call: TRBD2 (5 bases). Trimming cost V 4 bases and J 6 bases, with 10 bases left between them. Germline V gives CDR1 SGHDT, CDR2 YYEEEE. The CDR3 is 13 residues long. CDR3 nucleotide sequence: TGTGCCAGCAGCGCCACTAGAGCCGGGGAGCTGTTTTTT. Translating it yields CASSATRAGELFF.